Sequencing of this T cell receptor beta chain was carried out in a study of T cells after yellow fever vaccination. 5'RACE template switching added a universal primer site and UMIs to TCR cDNA. TCRdb fed the 5' RACE reads into MiXCR, producing one record per CDR3 protein. The table records a few hundred thousand distinct CDR3 sequences, approximately 3.8% of them present only once. CDR1 is LGHNA and CDR2 is YNFKEQ in the germline V gene. CDR3 length equals 13 residues. V lost 10 bases and J 10 bases, leaving 22 bases between the germline ends. This clonotype has just a few counts. The receptor comes from a man younger than 35 who received the YFV17D yellow fever vaccine. The chain links TRBV4-2 to TRBJ1-2; D is possibly TRBD1 (6 bases). The sample in question was PBMCs, obtained on the day of the yellow fever booster vaccination. CDR3 DNA sequence: TGTGCCACCTCCCGAACAGGGAATCTGGACTACACCTTC. Amino acid sequence: CATSRTGNLDYTF.